The present entry profiles one TCR beta chain with its context. What it binds is not known. The sample is drawn from a study of cytomegalovirus exposure and HLA in healthy donors. Study details: In an earlier analysis, 95 million to 130 million unique TCR beta sequences were found from 150 million to 200 million T cells.

The CDR3 is 11 residues long. Germline V gene data show CDR1 as LGHNA and CDR2 as YNFKEQ. V was trimmed by 4 bases and J by 2 bases, leaving 2 bases between them. Despite likely unrecorded immune exposures, the donors were nominally healthy at the time of sampling. Overall study findings and caveats: Highly shared variants forming one cluster were likely a sequencing artifact.

PCR was performed using 60 Vbeta and 13 Jbeta primers. The assay was immunoSEQ multiplex PCR, and TCRdb's table has in-frame clones only and misses some. This listing includes around 75,000 clones. The rearrangement joins TRBV4-2 to TRBJ2-5, with D unclear. The sequencing sample was made of PBMCs. This receptor was obtained from a man aged 50-60 years in good health and CMV-seropositive. The CDR3 DNA reads TGTGCCAGCAGCCTACAAGAGACCCAGTACTTC. Protein product: CASSLQETQYF.